These T cell receptor beta chains were read from a single sample in a study of shared clonotypes between healthy human individuals. The method was immunoSEQ multiplex PCR; TCRdb's version includes in-frame clones alone and lacks a portion of them. This sample carries hundreds of thousands of clones, 95% to 98% of them seen once, and the ten largest clones take 0.045% to 0.06%. Sequencing was done on a sample of naive CD4+ T cells sorted from blood. All receptors derive from a woman aged 25 to 39 in good health. Each CDR3 is given with its conserved first and last residue. Each record gives: CDR3 length, D gene, V gene, clone size, J gene, CDR3 DNA, CDR3 protein. The D gene is left open where the match is weak. The size entry is marked missing in some rows and otherwise reads once, few, many or a size class.

13,-,TRBV11-2,-,TRBJ2-7,TGTGCCAGCAGCACGGACTCCTACTACGAGCAGTACTTC,CASSTDSYYEQYF
14,TRBD2,TRBV27,-,TRBJ2-7,TGTGCCAGCAGCAGAACTAGCGGGAGTGGCGAGCAGTACTTC,CASSRTSGSGEQYF
15,TRBD2,TRBV11-2,-,TRBJ2-7,TGTGCCAGCAGCTTAGGACTAGCGATATCCTACGAGCAGTACTTC,CASSLGLAISYEQYF
13,TRBD1,TRBV19,-,TRBJ1-4,TGTGCCAGTACCCGACAGGGGCCTGAAAAACTGTTTTTT,CASTRQGPEKLFF
14,-,TRBV7-9,once,TRBJ1-1,TGTGCCAGCAGCTTAACCGGGCAGAACACTGAAGCTTTCTTT,CASSLTGQNTEAFF
17,-,TRBV19,-,TRBJ2-2,TGTGCCAGTAGTATTAACTCGATTTCCACGAACACCGGGGAGCTGTTTTTT,CASSINSISTNTGELFF
15,-,TRBV18,-,TRBJ2-1,TGTGCCAGCCAAAGGAGGCAGGGAACCTACAATGAGCAGTTCTTC,CASQRRQGTYNEQFF
15,TRBD1,TRBV4-1,once,TRBJ1-1,TGCGCCAGCAGCCAAAGACAGGGGCCGAACACTGAAGCTTTCTTT,CASSQRQGPNTEAFF
14,-,TRBV2,-,TRBJ2-2,TGTGCCAGCAGGGCCGGTGCGGGGGCGGGGGAGCTGTTTTTT,CASRAGAGAGELFF
13,-,TRBV5-4,-,TRBJ1-2,TGTGCCAGCAGTCTAGACAGTCTCTATGGCTACACCTTC,CASSLDSLYGYTF
16,TRBD1,TRBV5-1,-,TRBJ1-1,TGCGCCAGCAGCTTGGTCGGCAGGGGGGCCTTGGGAGAAGCTTTCTTT,CASSLVGRGALGEAFF
17,-,TRBV7-2,-,TRBJ2-7,TGTGCCAGTTCGTACCTATACGGGTATGGTAGTCGCTACGAGCAGTACTTC,CASSYLYGYGSRYEQYF
11,-,TRBV4-2,-,TRBJ2-5,TGTGCCAGCAGCCAGCAAGAGACCCAGTACTTC,CASSQQETQYF
13,-,TRBV5-4,-,TRBJ1-1,TGTGCCAGCAGCCCGGGACACCACACTGAAGCTTTCTTT,CASSPGHHTEAFF
15,TRBD1,TRBV19,once,TRBJ2-7,TGTGCCAGTAGGTACGGGACAGAGCCTTCCTACGAGCAGTACTTC,CASRYGTEPSYEQYF
14,TRBD2,TRBV28,once,TRBJ2-2,TGTGCCACCGGGGTGCGGGAGGTGGCCGGGGAGCTGTTTTTT,CATGVREVAGELFF
19,-,TRBV23-1,-,TRBJ2-1,TGCGCCAGCAGTCAATCAAACAGGGATGTTCAACCCAGCTACAATGAGCAGTTCTTC,CASSQSNRDVQPSYNEQFF
14,TRBD1,TRBV10-3,-,TRBJ2-2,TGTGCCATCCTGGACAGGAAAAACACCGGGGAGCTGTTTTTT,CAILDRKNTGELFF
13,-,TRBV7-2,-,TRBJ2-1,TGTGCCAGCAGCTTAAAACTCAACAATGAGCAGTTCTTC,CASSLKLNNEQFF
16,-,TRBV9,-,TRBJ2-7,TGTGCCAGCAGCGTAGGTTCCGTGACTGGCCTAGGGGAGCAGTACTTC,CASSVGSVTGLGEQYF
13,TRBD2,TRBV10-1,-,TRBJ2-7,TGCGCTCTAACGCGGGGGGAGGTATACGAGCAGTACTTC,CALTRGEVYEQYF
16,-,TRBV5-1,-,TRBJ2-3,TGCGCCAGCAGCTTGGAGGGCGGGATTACGGCAGATACGCAGTATTTT,CASSLEGGITADTQYF
16,-,TRBV5-1,-,TRBJ1-6,TGCGCCAGCAGCATACAGGGCCTGGACTCTAATTCACCCCTCCACTTT,CASSIQGLDSNSPLHF
15,TRBD1,TRBV28,-,TRBJ2-1,TGTGCCAGCAGTAGAGCCGGGACAGGGGGCATTGAGCAGTTCTTC,CASSRAGTGGIEQFF
14,TRBD2,TRBV7-9,-,TRBJ2-7,TGTGCCAGCAGCCGACTAGCGGGAGTTCGAGAGCAGTACTTC,CASSRLAGVREQYF
14,-,TRBV9,-,TRBJ2-5,TGTGCCAGCAGCGTAGGCCGTGCTCAAGAGACCCAGTACTTC,CASSVGRAQETQYF
14,-,TRBV4-2,-,TRBJ2-5,TGTGCCAGCAGCCAGGGTAGCACCCAAGAGACCCAGTACTTC,CASSQGSTQETQYF
15,-,TRBV27,-,TRBJ1-5,TGTGCCAGCAGTCCCGGGATCTATAGCAATCAGCCCCAGCATTTT,CASSPGIYSNQPQHF
14,-,TRBV5-1,-,TRBJ1-1,TGCGCCAGCAGCTTGGCCCTGGTTAACACTGAAGCTTTCTTT,CASSLALVNTEAFF
15,-,TRBV5-1,-,TRBJ1-1,TGCGCCAGCAGCTCCTTCGGGACTCCGAACACTGAAGCTTTCTTT,CASSSFGTPNTEAFF
15,TRBD1,TRBV6-1,-,TRBJ1-5,TGTGCCAGCAGTGTAACAAAGGACAGGGGGGAGCCCCAGCATTTT,CASSVTKDRGEPQHF
14,-,TRBV5-1,-,TRBJ1-3,TGCGCCAGCAGCTTGGCCACCTCTGGAAACACCATATATTTT,CASSLATSGNTIYF
13,-,TRBV5-8,-,TRBJ1-2,TGTGCCAGCAGCCCAATTCCCAGGCATGGCTACACCTTC,CASSPIPRHGYTF
15,-,TRBV9,-,TRBJ2-1,TGTGCCAGCAGCGTTAACTGGGAGGTCTACAATGAGCAGTTCTTC,CASSVNWEVYNEQFF
15,TRBD2,TRBV5-1,-,TRBJ2-7,TGCGCCAGCAGCTTGACGGTCGGAGCGGGATACGAGCAGTACTTC,CASSLTVGAGYEQYF
14,-,TRBV18,once,TRBJ2-7,TGTGCCAGCTCACCACCTCACGGGACCTACGAGCAGTACTTC,CASSPPHGTYEQYF
16,TRBD2,TRBV5-1,-,TRBJ2-1,TGCGCCAGCAGCTTGACTAGCGGGGGAAACTACAATGAGCAGTTCTTC,CASSLTSGGNYNEQFF
15,TRBD2,TRBV15,-,TRBJ2-7,TGTGCCACCAGCATGGCGGGACTAGCAGTTAACGAGCAGTACTTC,CATSMAGLAVNEQYF
15,-,TRBV28,-,TRBJ1-5,TGTGCCAGCAGTTCGCGGGGGCCTTGGGCTCAGCCCCAGCATTTT,CASSSRGPWAQPQHF
19,-,TRBV21-1,-,TRBJ2-2,TGTGCCAGCAGCAAAGGGACACCGGGACTAGCGGGAGGGCCCGGGGAGCTGTTTTTT,CASSKGTPGLAGGPGELFF
16,-,TRBV5-1,-,TRBJ2-1,TGCGCCAGCAGCTTGGCCCCCGACCGCTCCTACAATGAGCAGTTCTTC,CASSLAPDRSYNEQFF
15,-,TRBV6-7,-,TRBJ2-7,TGTGCCAGCAGTTACTCGTTCCCAGGGTGGGACGAGCAGTACTTC,CASSYSFPGWDEQYF
15,-,TRBV30,-,TRBJ2-7,TGTGCCTGGAGTGTACGCGGAAGCTTCACCTACGAGCAGTACTTC,CAWSVRGSFTYEQYF
15,TRBD1,TRBV7-9,-,TRBJ2-7,TGTGCCAGCAGCTCCCCGGGACAGGGTAGCCACGAGCAGTACTTC,CASSSPGQGSHEQYF
15,TRBD2,TRBV7-6,-,TRBJ2-5,TGTGCCAGCAGCTTAGCCCTAGCGGGAGCAGAGACCCAGTACTTC,CASSLALAGAETQYF
15,TRBD1,TRBV27,-,TRBJ2-7,TGTGCCAGCAGCCCGCGGACAGGTTTAACCTACGAGCAGTACTTC,CASSPRTGLTYEQYF
15,-,TRBV7-9,-,TRBJ1-1,TGTGCCAGCAGCTTAACCGCAGCCCCGGGCACTGAAGCTTTCTTT,CASSLTAAPGTEAFF